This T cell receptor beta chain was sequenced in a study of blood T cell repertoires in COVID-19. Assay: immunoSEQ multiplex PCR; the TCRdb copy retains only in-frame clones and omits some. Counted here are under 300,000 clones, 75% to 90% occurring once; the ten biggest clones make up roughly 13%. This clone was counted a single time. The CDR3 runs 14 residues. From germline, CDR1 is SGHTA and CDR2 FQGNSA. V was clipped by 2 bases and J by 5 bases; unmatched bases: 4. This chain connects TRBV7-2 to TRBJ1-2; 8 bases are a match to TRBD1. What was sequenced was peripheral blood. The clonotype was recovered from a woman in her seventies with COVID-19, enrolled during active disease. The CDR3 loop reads CASSLHRGEYGYTF. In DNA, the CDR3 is TGTGCCAGCAGCTTACACAGGGGGGAGTATGGCTACACCTTC.